Listed below are T cell receptor beta chains from one sample, sequenced in a study of control samples from healthy donors and cancer patients. Sequencing was performed with immunoSEQ multiplex PCR; in TCRdb, only in-frame clones are kept and a portion is missing. The sample contains roughly 55,000 clones, around 90% of which appear only once. The source material was PBMCs. Receptor source: a man aged 35-49 years with colorectal cancer. CDR3s include the opening cysteine and the closing phenylalanine or tryptophan. D genes are given only for firm matches. Where a row states a size, it is once, few, many or the class of an expanded clone; other rows omit it.

j_gene: TRBJ2-3
abundance: -
v_gene: TRBV20-1
d_gene: -
CDR3aa: CSASRDHTPDTQYF
CDR3nt: TGCAGTGCTAGTAGGGACCACACGCCAGATACGCAGTATTTT

j_gene: TRBJ1-5
abundance: -
v_gene: TRBV7-2
d_gene: -
CDR3aa: CASSLRWGADQPQHF
CDR3nt: TGTGCCAGCAGCTTGCGTTGGGGGGCTGACCAGCCCCAGCATTTT

j_gene: TRBJ1-2
abundance: once
v_gene: TRBV19
d_gene: TRBD1
CDR3aa: CASNKGGQGASYGYTF
CDR3nt: TGTGCCAGCAATAAAGGTGGACAGGGGGCCTCCTATGGCTACACCTTC

j_gene: TRBJ1-2
abundance: -
v_gene: TRBV11-2
d_gene: -
CDR3aa: CASSHLRGPTEANYGYTF
CDR3nt: TGTGCCAGCAGCCACCTCCGGGGACCGACAGAAGCTAACTATGGCTACACCTTC

j_gene: TRBJ1-5
abundance: -
v_gene: TRBV15
d_gene: -
CDR3aa: CATSRDNQPQHF
CDR3nt: TGTGCCACCAGCAGAGATAATCAGCCCCAGCATTTT

j_gene: TRBJ2-1
abundance: -
v_gene: TRBV10-3
d_gene: TRBD2
CDR3aa: CAISASGSSYNEQFF
CDR3nt: TGTGCCATCAGTGCTAGCGGGAGCTCCTACAATGAGCAGTTCTTC

j_gene: TRBJ2-3
abundance: -
v_gene: TRBV24-1
d_gene: -
CDR3aa: CATSDANKDTQYF
CDR3nt: TGTGCCACCAGTGATGCTAACAAAGATACGCAGTATTTT

j_gene: TRBJ2-5
abundance: -
v_gene: TRBV5-6
d_gene: -
CDR3aa: CASSPDRGPSWVETQYF
CDR3nt: TGTGCCAGCAGCCCCGATCGCGGACCCTCTTGGGTTGAGACCCAGTACTTC

j_gene: TRBJ2-1
abundance: few
v_gene: TRBV7-2
d_gene: TRBD2
CDR3aa: CASRTPGGPANEQFF
CDR3nt: TGTGCCAGCAGGACCCCGGGGGGGCCGGCCAATGAGCAGTTCTTC

j_gene: TRBJ2-3
abundance: once
v_gene: TRBV30
d_gene: -
CDR3aa: CAWVAAGRTDTQYF
CDR3nt: TGTGCCTGGGTCGCGGCGGGGAGGACAGATACGCAGTATTTT

j_gene: TRBJ1-1
abundance: -
v_gene: TRBV2
d_gene: -
CDR3aa: CASSGRGLTEAFF
CDR3nt: TGTGCCAGCAGTGGCAGGGGCCTCACTGAAGCTTTCTTT

j_gene: TRBJ2-1
abundance: -
v_gene: TRBV27
d_gene: -
CDR3aa: CATKQGYNEQFF
CDR3nt: TGTGCCACCAAACAGGGCTACAATGAGCAGTTCTTC

j_gene: TRBJ1-6
abundance: -
v_gene: TRBV3-1/TRBV3-2
d_gene: TRBD1
CDR3aa: CASSQLSGQGNSPLHF
CDR3nt: TGTGCCAGCAGCCAACTATCGGGACAGGGTAATTCACCCCTCCACTTT

j_gene: TRBJ1-2
abundance: few
v_gene: TRBV13
d_gene: -
CDR3aa: CASSLGAHFDDYGYTF
CDR3nt: TGTGCCAGCAGCTTAGGCGCACATTTCGACGACTATGGCTACACCTTC

j_gene: TRBJ1-1
abundance: -
v_gene: TRBV12-5
d_gene: -
CDR3aa: CASGTTGASGKAFF
CDR3nt: TGTGCTAGTGGTACCACCGGGGCCAGCGGGAAAGCTTTCTTT

j_gene: TRBJ2-1
abundance: -
v_gene: TRBV11-2
d_gene: TRBD1
CDR3aa: CASSLLTGGSYNEQFF
CDR3nt: TGTGCCAGCAGCTTACTAACAGGGGGGTCCTACAATGAGCAGTTCTTC

j_gene: TRBJ1-1
abundance: few
v_gene: TRBV27
d_gene: -
CDR3aa: CASSLLGATGGLNTEAFF
CDR3nt: TGTGCCAGCAGTTTATTGGGGGCCACTGGGGGGTTGAACACTGAAGCTTTCTTT

j_gene: TRBJ2-5
abundance: -
v_gene: TRBV2
d_gene: TRBD2
CDR3aa: CASRSAWTGGKPIGTQYF
CDR3nt: TGTGCCAGCAGATCCGCGTGGACGGGGGGGAAGCCGATCGGGACCCAGTACTTC

j_gene: TRBJ1-2
abundance: -
v_gene: TRBV12-3/TRBV12-4
d_gene: -
CDR3aa: CASSPDSNYGYTF
CDR3nt: TGTGCCAGCAGTCCCGACAGCAACTATGGCTACACCTTC

j_gene: TRBJ2-5
abundance: few
v_gene: TRBV2
d_gene: -
CDR3aa: CASSVRQAETQYF
CDR3nt: TGTGCCAGCAGCGTACGACAGGCGGAGACCCAGTACTTC

j_gene: TRBJ2-3
abundance: -
v_gene: TRBV7-8
d_gene: -
CDR3aa: CASSLAPGATDTQYF
CDR3nt: TGTGCCAGCAGCTTAGCACCCGGGGCGACAGATACGCAGTATTTT

j_gene: TRBJ2-1
abundance: -
v_gene: TRBV7-3
d_gene: -
CDR3aa: CASSLGSPNEQFF
CDR3nt: TGTGCCAGCAGCTTAGGGTCTCCAAATGAGCAGTTCTTC

j_gene: TRBJ1-4
abundance: once
v_gene: TRBV7-6
d_gene: -
CDR3aa: CASSSGAGVVPNEKLFF
CDR3nt: TGTGCCAGCAGCTCAGGGGCAGGGGTAGTACCTAATGAAAAACTGTTTTTT

j_gene: TRBJ2-5
abundance: -
v_gene: TRBV5-1
d_gene: -
CDR3aa: CASSSLGGRETQYF
CDR3nt: TGCGCCAGCAGCTCCTTAGGAGGCCGGGAGACCCAGTACTTC

j_gene: TRBJ1-1
abundance: once
v_gene: TRBV10-1
d_gene: -
CDR3aa: CASSESNLNTEAFF
CDR3nt: TGCGCCAGCAGTGAGTCGAACCTGAACACTGAAGCTTTCTTT

j_gene: TRBJ1-2
abundance: once
v_gene: TRBV6-6
d_gene: -
CDR3aa: CASSPPDSYFYGYTF
CDR3nt: TGTGCCAGCAGCCCACCGGACAGCTACTTCTATGGCTACACCTTC

j_gene: TRBJ2-5
abundance: -
v_gene: TRBV5-1
d_gene: -
CDR3aa: CASYPGTLGAETQYF
CDR3nt: TGCGCCAGCTACCCCGGGACCCTAGGAGCGGAGACCCAGTACTTC